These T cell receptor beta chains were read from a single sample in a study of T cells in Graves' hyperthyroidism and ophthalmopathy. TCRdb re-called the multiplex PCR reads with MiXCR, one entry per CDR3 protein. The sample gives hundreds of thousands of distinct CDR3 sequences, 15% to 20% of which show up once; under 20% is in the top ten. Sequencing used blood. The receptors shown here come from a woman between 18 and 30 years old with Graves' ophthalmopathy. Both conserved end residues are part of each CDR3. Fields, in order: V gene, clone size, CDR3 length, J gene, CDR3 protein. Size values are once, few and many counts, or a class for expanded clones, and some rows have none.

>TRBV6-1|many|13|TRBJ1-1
CASRAIQGAQAFF
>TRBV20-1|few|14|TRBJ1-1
CSAETGSGNTEAFF
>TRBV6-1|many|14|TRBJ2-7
CASSGLAGNSEQYF
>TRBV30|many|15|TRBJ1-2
CAWSTSLGRDYGYTF
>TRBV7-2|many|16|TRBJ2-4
CASSLVAGLAKNIQYF
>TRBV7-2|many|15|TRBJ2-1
CASSVSGTSFNEQFF
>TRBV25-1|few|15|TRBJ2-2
CASSHRDSNTGELFF
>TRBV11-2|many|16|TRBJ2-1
CASSPWTSATNNEQFF
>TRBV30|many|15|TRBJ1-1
CAWSSKGGSYTEAFF
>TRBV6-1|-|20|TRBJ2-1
CASSYRGSSGASSSYNEQFF
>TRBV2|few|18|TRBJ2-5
CASSDLPSGRVGGETQYF
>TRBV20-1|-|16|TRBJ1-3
CSARPDDRGRGNTIYF
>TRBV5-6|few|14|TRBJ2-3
CASSRLAGIDTQYF
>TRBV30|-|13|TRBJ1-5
CAWSMEGNQPQHF
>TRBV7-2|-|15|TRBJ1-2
CASSLAIRPLDGYTF
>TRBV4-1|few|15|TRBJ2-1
CASSQTLSSYNEQFF
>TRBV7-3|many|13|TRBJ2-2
CASSFAGTGELFF
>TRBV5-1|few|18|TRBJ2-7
CASSLGLTSGKKLYEQYF
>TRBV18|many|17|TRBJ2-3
CASSPQGLRGAGDTQYF
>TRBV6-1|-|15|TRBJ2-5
CASSARLAGGETQYF
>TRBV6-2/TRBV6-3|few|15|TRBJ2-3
CASSYSFSRTDTQYF
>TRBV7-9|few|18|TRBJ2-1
CASSPEGRLAGGFNEQFF
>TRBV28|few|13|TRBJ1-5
CAGRSTGLGPQHF
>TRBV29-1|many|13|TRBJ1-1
CSVPSTGGTEAFF
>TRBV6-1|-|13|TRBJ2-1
CASSQTSGNEQFF
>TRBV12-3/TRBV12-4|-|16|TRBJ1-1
CASSLTDRGRNTEAFF
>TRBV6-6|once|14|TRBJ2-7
CASSYKDRSYVQYF
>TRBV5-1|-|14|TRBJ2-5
CASSGGTVGETQYF
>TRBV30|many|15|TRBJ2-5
CAWSVTAGYQETQYF
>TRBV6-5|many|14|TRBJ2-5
CASSYGGPQETQYF
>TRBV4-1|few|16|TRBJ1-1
CASSQLWDGMNTEAFF
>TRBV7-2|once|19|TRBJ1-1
CASSSGSGGTGVKVTEAFF
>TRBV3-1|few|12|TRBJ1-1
CASSPKGIRAFF
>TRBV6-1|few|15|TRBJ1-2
CASSPKPFRNYGYTF
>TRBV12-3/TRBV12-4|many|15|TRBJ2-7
CASSFSGGGTYEQYF
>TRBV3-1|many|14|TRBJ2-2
CASSQGKGTGELFF
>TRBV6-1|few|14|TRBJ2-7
CASRPDLASYEQYF
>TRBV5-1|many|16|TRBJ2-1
CASSLGPGDTYNEQFF
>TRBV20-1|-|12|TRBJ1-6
CSASGPNSPLHF
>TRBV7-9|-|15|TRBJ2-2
CASSFAGDNTGELFF
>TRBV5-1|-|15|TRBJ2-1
CASSYAGQGANEQFF
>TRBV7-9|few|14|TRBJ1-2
CASSLAGQGAGYTF
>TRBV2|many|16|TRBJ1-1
CASISIRQGVNTEAFF
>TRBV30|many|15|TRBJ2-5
CAWRPGTSAKETQYF
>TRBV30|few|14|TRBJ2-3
CAWKGTGTTDTQYF
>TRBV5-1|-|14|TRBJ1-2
CASGPGDSNYGYTF
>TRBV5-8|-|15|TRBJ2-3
CASSEQGPSTDTQYF